This TCR beta chain was recorded in a study of prognosis after radiotherapy for stage I lung cancer. It was by two-round multiplex PCR that TCR beta CDR3 was amplified from genomic DNA. Primers specific to each TRBV and TRBJ gene were used in first-round PCR. TCRdb recomputed calls from the multiplex PCR reads with MiXCR, one row per CDR3 protein. The repertoire has under 20,000 distinct CDR3 sequences, about 47% of them found once; the top ten carry under 50%. Trimming took 6 bases from V and 16 from J; bases not matched to a gene: 13. Germline loops: CDR1 MNHNS, CDR2 SASEGT. The CDR3 is made up of 15 amino acids.

Sequencing used PBMCs, obtained before or after stereotactic body radiation therapy (not recorded which). The receptor comes from a donor aged 50 or older with non-small cell lung cancer. The chain employs TRBV6-1 and TRBJ2-1, with 15 bases fitting TRBD2. The CDR3 coding sequence is TGTGCCAGCAGCTTGGGGACTAGCGGGAGGAGGGCCACATTCTTC. Translated, it gives CASSLGTSGRRATFF.